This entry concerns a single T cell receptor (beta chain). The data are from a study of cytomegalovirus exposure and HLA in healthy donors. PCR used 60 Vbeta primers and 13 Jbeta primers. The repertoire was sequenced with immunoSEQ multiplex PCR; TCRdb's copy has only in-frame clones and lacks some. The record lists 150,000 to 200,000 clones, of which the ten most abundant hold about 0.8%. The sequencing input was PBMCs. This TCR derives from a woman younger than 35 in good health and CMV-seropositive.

In DNA form, the CDR3 reads TGTGCCAGTAGTATAAGATACAACAACAGGGGACAGCCCCAGCATTTT. This encodes CASSIRYNNRGQPQHF. J is TRBJ1-5 and V is TRBV19; TRBD1 matches at 7 bases. The CDR3 contains 16 residues. V shed 2 bases and J 7 bases; nucleotides not matched to a gene: 11. Germline CDR1 reads LNHDA; CDR2 reads SQIVND (reference sequence).